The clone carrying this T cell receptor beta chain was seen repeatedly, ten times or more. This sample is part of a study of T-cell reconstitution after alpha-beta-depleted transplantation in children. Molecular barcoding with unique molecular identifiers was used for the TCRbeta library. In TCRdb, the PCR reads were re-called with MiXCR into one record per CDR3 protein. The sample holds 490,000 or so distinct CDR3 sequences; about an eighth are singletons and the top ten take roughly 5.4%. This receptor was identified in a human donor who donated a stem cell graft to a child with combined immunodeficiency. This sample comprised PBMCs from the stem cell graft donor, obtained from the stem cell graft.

The CDR3 spells CSVGNRVEQYF. The DNA for the CDR3 is TGCAGCGTTGGAAACAGGGTCGAGCAGTACTTC. The chain is built from TRBV29-1 and TRBJ2-7; D perhaps matches TRBD1 (6 bases). Per germline, CDR1 SQVTM and CDR2 ANQGSEA. Trimming shortened V by 4 bases and J by 6 bases, and 10 bases separated the two germline ends. The CDR3 contains 11 residues.